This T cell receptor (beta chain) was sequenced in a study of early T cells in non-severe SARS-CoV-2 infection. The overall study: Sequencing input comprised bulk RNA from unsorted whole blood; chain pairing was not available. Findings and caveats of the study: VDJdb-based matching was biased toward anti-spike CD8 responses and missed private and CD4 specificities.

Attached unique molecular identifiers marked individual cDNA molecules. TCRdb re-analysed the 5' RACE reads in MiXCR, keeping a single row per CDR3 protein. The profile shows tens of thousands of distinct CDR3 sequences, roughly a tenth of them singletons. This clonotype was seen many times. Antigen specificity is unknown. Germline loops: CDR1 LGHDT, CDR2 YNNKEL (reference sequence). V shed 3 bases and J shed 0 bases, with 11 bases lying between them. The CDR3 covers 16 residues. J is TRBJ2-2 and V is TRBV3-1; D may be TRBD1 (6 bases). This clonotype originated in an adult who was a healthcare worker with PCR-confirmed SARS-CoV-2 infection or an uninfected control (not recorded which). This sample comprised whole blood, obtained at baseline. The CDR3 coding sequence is TGTGCCAGCAGCCAGCATACAGGGACGAACACCGGGGAGCTGTTTTTT. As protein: CASSQHTGTNTGELFF.